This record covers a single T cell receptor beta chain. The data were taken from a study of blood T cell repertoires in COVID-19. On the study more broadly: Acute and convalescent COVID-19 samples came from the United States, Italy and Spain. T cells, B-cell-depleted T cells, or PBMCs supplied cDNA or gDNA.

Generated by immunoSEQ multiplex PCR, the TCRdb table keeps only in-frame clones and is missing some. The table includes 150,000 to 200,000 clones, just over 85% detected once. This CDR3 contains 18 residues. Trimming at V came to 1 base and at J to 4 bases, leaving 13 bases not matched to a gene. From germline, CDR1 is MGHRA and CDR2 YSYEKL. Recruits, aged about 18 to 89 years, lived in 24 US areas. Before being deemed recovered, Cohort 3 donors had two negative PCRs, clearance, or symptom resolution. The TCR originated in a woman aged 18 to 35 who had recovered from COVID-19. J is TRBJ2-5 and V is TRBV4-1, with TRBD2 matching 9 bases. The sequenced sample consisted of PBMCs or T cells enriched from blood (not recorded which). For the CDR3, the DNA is TGCGCCAGCAGCCAAGGGATAGCGGGGGTAATTGGAGGAGAGACCCAGTACTTC. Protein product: CASSQGIAGVIGGETQYF.